Sequencing of this T cell receptor beta chain was carried out in a study of immunodeficiency (dated by TCRdb to between 2018 and 2021). In the study overall: The repertoires were analyzed to search for VDJ recombination defects and oligoclonality. The study at large found these results: Based on top-100 and total clonotype frequencies, severe oligoclonality was found in patient CD8+ T cells but not in patient CD4+ T cells. In the entropy comparisons of patients versus healthy controls, patients were shown as n=3 (open circles), and an effect on thymic development was only suggested as possible. Patient CD8+ T cells showed restricted TRB V-J pairing and lower productive entropy than control CD8+ T cells.

CD3+CD8+ T cells were sorted from fresh PBMCs before TCR sequencing. V is cut back by 3 bases and J by 10 bases, with 9 bases in the junction unmatched. The germline V gene supplies CDR1 KGHDR and CDR2 SFDVKD. Its CDR3 holds 16 amino acids, cysteine through phenylalanine. Only the CDR3 portion is preserved as DNA: 48 bases, with reading frame beginning at the first base. As to this clone: Its target antigen remains unknown. No much larger clone is present one base from it, and per-base qualities are unavailable.

After extraction using the QIAamp DNA Blood Mini Kit, genomic DNA was sent off for immunoSEQ repertoire analysis. CDR3 regions were amplified by multiplex PCR from a standard quantity of genomic DNA template. The PCR products underwent sequencing on an Illumina platform. Per the authors' processing: Sequences were aligned to a reference, with V, D and J gene definitions taken from IMGT. A nearest-neighbor clustering algorithm merged closely related sequences to remove PCR and sequencing errors. V, D and J usage was examined in productive unique and total sequences using ImmunoSEQ Analyzer tools along with R version 3.6.1. Held by TCRdb, this immuneACCESS table contains in-frame sequences only and omits some clones. Under half of the omission traces to an unresolved V gene where checked; the cause of the rest is unknown. V, J and clone size reflect that table, while D and trimming were determined from the DNA. This sample is represented by about 3,500 clones; 70% to 90% of them were singletons. The ten top clones hold 12% of the sample.

What was sequenced was CD8+ T cells from blood. The TCR was taken from a human donor in good health. This sequence uses TRBV24-1 and TRBJ1-6, and 9 bases in between align with TRBD1. The nucleotide sequence is given as TGTGCCACCAGTGATGCTTACGGGACAGGGAACTCACCCCTCCACTTT. Its coded protein is CATSDAYGTGNSPLHF.